The sequence of this T cell receptor beta chain was determined in a study of Ad26.COV2.S vaccination and SARS-CoV-2 variants. On this clone itself: Its cognate antigen is unknown.

Germline V lookup: CDR1 MNHEY, CDR2 SVGAGI. Trimming pared 5 bases from V and 6 bases from J, leaving 7 bases between. This CDR3 has 11 residues. Findings of the study overall: Substantial breadth was reportedly displayed by spike-specific CD8+ and CD4+ T cell responses after vaccination.

The sample's treatment: about 20 received Ad26.COV2.S at low or high dose, single or two shots; roughly five received placebo; per-sample allocation not given. The samples date from day 63 after the first vaccine or placebo injection. This vaccine is an Ad26 vector that expresses the Wuhan-strain SARS-CoV-2 spike. Repertoires were generated with immunoSEQ multiplex PCR, while TCRdb's copy carries only in-frame clones and drops some. The table records about 470,000 clones, less than 95% of them present only once. This TCR was sampled from a person between 18 and 59 years old who received the Ad26.COV2.S COVID-19 vaccine or a placebo. The genes are TRBV6-5 and TRBJ1-1; D gene unclear. The sample consisted of peripheral blood, taken in a trial of Ad26.COV2.S vaccine versus placebo. The CDR3, as DNA: TGTGCCAGCAGTACCAGTGCTGAAGCTTTCTTT. Translation gives CASSTSAEAFF.